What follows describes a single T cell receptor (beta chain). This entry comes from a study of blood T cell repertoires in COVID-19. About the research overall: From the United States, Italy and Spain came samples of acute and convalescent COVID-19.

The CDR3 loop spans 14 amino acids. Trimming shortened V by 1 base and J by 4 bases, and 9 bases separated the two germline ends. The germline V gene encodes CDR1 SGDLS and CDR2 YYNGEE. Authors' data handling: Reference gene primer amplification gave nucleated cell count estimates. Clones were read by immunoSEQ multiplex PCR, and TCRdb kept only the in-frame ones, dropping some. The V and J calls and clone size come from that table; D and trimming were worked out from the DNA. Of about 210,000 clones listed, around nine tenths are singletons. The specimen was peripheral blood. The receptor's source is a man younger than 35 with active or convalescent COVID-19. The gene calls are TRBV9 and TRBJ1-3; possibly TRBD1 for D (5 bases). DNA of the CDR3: TGTGCCAGCAGCGTAAGTACAGGAGGAAACACCATATATTTT. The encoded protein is CASSVSTGGNTIYF.